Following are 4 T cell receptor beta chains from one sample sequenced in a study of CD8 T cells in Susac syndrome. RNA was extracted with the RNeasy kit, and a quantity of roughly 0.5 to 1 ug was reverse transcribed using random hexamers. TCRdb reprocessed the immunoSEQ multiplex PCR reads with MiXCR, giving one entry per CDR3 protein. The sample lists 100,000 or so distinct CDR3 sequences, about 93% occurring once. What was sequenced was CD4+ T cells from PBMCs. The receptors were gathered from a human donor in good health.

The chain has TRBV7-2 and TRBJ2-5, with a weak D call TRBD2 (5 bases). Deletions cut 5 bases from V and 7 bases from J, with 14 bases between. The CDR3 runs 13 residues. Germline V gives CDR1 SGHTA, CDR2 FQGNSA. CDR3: CASSGLAGGTQYF. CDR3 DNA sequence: TGTGCCAGCAGCGGGCTGGCGGGTGGGACCCAGTACTTC. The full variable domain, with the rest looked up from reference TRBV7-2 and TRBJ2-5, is GAGVSQSPSNKVTEKGKDVELRCDPISGHTALYWYRQSLGQGLEFLIYFQGNSAPDKSGLPSDRFSAERTGGSVSTLTIQRTQQEDSAVYLCASSGLAGGTQYFGPGTRLLVL.

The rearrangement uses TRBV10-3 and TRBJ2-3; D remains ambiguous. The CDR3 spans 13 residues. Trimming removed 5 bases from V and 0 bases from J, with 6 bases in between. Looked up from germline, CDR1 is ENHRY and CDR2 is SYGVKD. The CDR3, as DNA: TGTGCCATCAGTCCTCATAGCACAGATACGCAGTATTTT. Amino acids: CAISPHSTDTQYF.

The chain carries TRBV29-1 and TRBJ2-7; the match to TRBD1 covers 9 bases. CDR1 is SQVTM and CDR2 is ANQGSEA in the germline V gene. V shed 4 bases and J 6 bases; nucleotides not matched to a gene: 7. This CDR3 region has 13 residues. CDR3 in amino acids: CSVGTGEGGEQYF. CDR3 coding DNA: TGCAGCGTTGGGACAGGGGAAGGTGGCGAGCAGTACTTC.

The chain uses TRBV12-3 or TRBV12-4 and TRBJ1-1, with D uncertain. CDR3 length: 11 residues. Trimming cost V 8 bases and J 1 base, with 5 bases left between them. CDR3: CASGRNTEAFF. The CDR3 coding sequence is TGTGCCAGCGGGCGGAACACTGAAGCTTTCTTT.